This T cell receptor beta chain was documented in a study of cytomegalovirus exposure and HLA in healthy donors. V shed 2 bases, J shed 12 bases, and the junction held 4 bases outside the gene matches. This CDR3 is built from 12 residues. Germline lookup yields CDR1 SNHLY and CDR2 FYNNEI. The PCR was carried out with 60 Vbeta primers and 13 Jbeta primers. Using immunoSEQ multiplex PCR, the repertoire was profiled, and TCRdb retains in-frame clones only, with some absent. The data hold fewer than 150,000 clones, with 76% observed a single time. Source material: PBMCs. V and J are TRBV2 and TRBJ2-7, with 10 nucleotides matching TRBD2. The sequence came from a man younger than 35 in good health and CMV-seronegative. CDR3 in amino acids: CASSEIAGGGYF. DNA for the CDR3: TGTGCCAGCAGTGAAATAGCGGGAGGAGGGTACTTC.